Presented here are 16 T cell receptor beta chains from one specimen sequenced in a study of T cells in Graves' hyperthyroidism and ophthalmopathy. RNA transcripts were the template for amplifying TCR beta CDR3 regions. The TCR CDR3 was amplified in a first-round RT-PCR using the HTBI primer set. MiXCR was run by TCRdb on the multiplex PCR reads, yielding one entry per CDR3 protein. Among about 550,000 distinct CDR3 sequences listed, around 20% were seen once. Material: blood. These receptors all come from a man aged 18 to 30 with Graves' hyperthyroidism.

This clonotype was found many times. The genes are TRBV11-2 and TRBJ1-1; D gene unclear. Trimming removed 1 base at V and 3 bases at J, with 9 bases between. CDR3 length equals 14 residues. Per germline, CDR1 SGHAT and CDR2 FQNNGV. CDR3 nucleotides: TGTGCCAGCAGCTTAGGACAACTTGACACTGAAGCTTTCTTT. Translation: CASSLGQLDTEAFF.

The V gene is TRBV6-1, the J gene TRBJ2-2, with D unclear. Trimming took 5 bases from V and 5 from J, leaving 15 bases between them. Germline V gives CDR1 MNHNS, CDR2 SASEGT. The CDR3 sequence is 15 residues long. CDR3 amino acids: CASSPTVTRTGELFF. In nucleotides, the CDR3 is TGTGCCAGCAGTCCAACGGTAACTCGGACCGGGGAGCTGTTTTTT.

This clonotype occurred many times. This chain joins TRBV12-3 or TRBV12-4 and TRBJ1-2, with TRBD1 matching over 8 bases. This CDR3 spans 15 amino acids. V gave up 4 bases and J gave up 6 bases; unmatched junction bases: 10. CDR3 bases: TGTGCCAGCAGTTCCCCCCTAAGGACAGGGAATGGCTACACCTTC. This codes for CASSSPLRTGNGYTF.

This clonotype was counted ten times or more. This chain joins TRBV6-1 and TRBJ1-1; D perhaps matches TRBD1 (6 bases). The CDR3 extends over 13 amino acids. Between the trimmed V and J ends, which lost 7 bases and 8 bases, there was a span of 17 bases. Germline-derived CDR1 and CDR2 are MNHNS and SASEGT. The CDR3 region has the DNA TGTGCCAGCACCCGGACGAACAGGGTAGAAGCTTTCTTT. The encoded protein is CASTRTNRVEAFF.

CDR3 loop: CASSFGDSPSNQPQHF. The CDR3 region has the DNA TGTGCCAGCAGTTTTGGGGACAGTCCTAGCAATCAGCCCCAGCATTTT. The V and J genes are TRBV12-3 or TRBV12-4 and TRBJ1-5, with 7 bases lining up with TRBD1. The CDR3 totals 16 residues. Trimming took 3 bases from V and 0 from J; bases not matched to a gene: 5.

This clonotype showed up just a few times. One end of the junction is discordant with germline, which a read error may explain. The CDR3, as DNA: TGTGCCGGCAGCTTAGGGCCTCAGGGCCATCAGCCCCAGCATTTT. This sequence encodes CAGSLGPQGHQPQHF. The chain employs TRBV7-8 and TRBJ1-5; D may be TRBD1 (5 bases). The CDR3 covers 15 residues. From germline, CDR1 is SGHVS and CDR2 FQNEAQ. Complete variable domain (other parts from reference TRBV7-8 and TRBJ1-5): GAGVSQSPRYKVAKRGQDVALRCDPISGHVSLFWYQQALGQGPEFLTYFQNEAQLDKSGLPSDRFFAERPEGSVSTLKIQRTQQEDSAVYLCAGSLGPQGHQPQHFGDGTRLSIL.

J is TRBJ2-7 and V is TRBV7-9; D gene uncertain. Per the germline V gene, CDR1 is SEHNR and CDR2 is FQNEAQ (reference sequence). Trimming left V 4 bases short and J 4 bases short, with 14 bases between. The CDR3 has 14 residues. The CDR3 reads CASSSVLTPYEQYF. CDR3 coding DNA: TGTGCCAGCAGCTCCGTACTGACACCATACGAGCAGTACTTC.

This clonotype has more than one count but fewer than ten. One base away lies a much larger clone, so this may be a sequencing read error. The genes are TRBV12-3 or TRBV12-4 and TRBJ1-1, with D perhaps TRBD1 (6 bases). CDR3 length equals 16 residues. Trimming removed 4 bases from V and 0 bases from J, with 15 bases in between. The CDR3 sequence: CASSSTRGGMNTEAFF. Written as DNA, the CDR3 is TGTGCCAGCAGTTCCACAAGGGGGGGGATGAACACTGAAGCTTTCTTT.

This chain joins TRBV12-3 or TRBV12-4 and TRBJ1-1; D is unclear. CDR3 length: 15 amino acids. With 5 bases removed from V and 3 bases from J, the gap between germline ends came to 16 bases. For the CDR3, the DNA is TGTGCCAGCAGTCTGGCGGGCCCGAGGTACACTGAAGCTTTCTTT. Amino acid sequence: CASSLAGPRYTEAFF.

The chain links TRBV27 to TRBJ1-2; 9 nucleotides agree with TRBD1. Germline values: CDR1 MNHEY, CDR2 SMNVEV (reference sequence). The CDR3 spans 15 residues. V gave up 0 bases and J gave up 2 bases; unmatched junction bases: 1. The CDR3 DNA follows: TGTGCCAGCAGTTTATCTGGACAGGGGAACTATGGCTACACCTTC. Translation: CASSLSGQGNYGYTF.

This clonotype showed up just a few times. The chain has TRBV11-1 and TRBJ2-7; a weak D match, TRBD1 (9 bases). The CDR3 is 17 amino acids. CDR1 is SGHAT and CDR2 is FQDESV in the germline V gene (reference sequence). V was clipped by 1 base and J by 6 bases, with 22 bases between them. DNA for the CDR3: TGTGCCAGCAGCTTAGTAGCGGGACAGGGCCTCCAGGGCGAGCAGTACTTC. This codes for CASSLVAGQGLQGEQYF.

This clonotype was counted a few times. The chain employs TRBV4-3 and TRBJ2-2, with 9 bases matching TRBD1. With 1 base clipped from V and 4 bases from J, the junction kept 4 bases outside the gene matches. CDR3 size: 16 residues. The germline CDR1 and CDR2 sequences are LGHNA and YSLEER. DNA for the CDR3: TGCGCCAGCAGCCAAGCGGGACAGGGCGGCACCGGGGAGCTGTTTTTT. Translating gives CASSQAGQGGTGELFF.

This clonotype was counted between two and nine times. The chain is built from TRBV4-1 and TRBJ1-2; 11 bases align to TRBD1. CDR3 size: 14 residues. The V gene end was trimmed by 8 bases and the J gene end by 2 bases; junction bases not matched to a gene: 4. Germline CDR1 reads MGHRA; CDR2 reads YSYEKL. CDR3 loop: CASARDRGNYGYTF. The CDR3 bases are TGCGCCAGCGCCCGGGACAGGGGGAACTATGGCTACACCTTC.

This clonotype occurred many times. The CDR3 DNA reads as TGTGCCAGCAGTCCTGGACAGTATGGCTACACCTTC. It is translated as CASSPGQYGYTF. The chain joins TRBV28 to TRBJ1-2, with a weak D call TRBD1 (6 bases). The CDR3 loop spans 12 amino acids. The V end was cut by 5 bases, the J end by 5 bases, with 9 bases between. Germline CDR1 and CDR2: MDHEN and SYDVKM.

This clonotype was seen more than once but under ten times. V gene TRBV7-8 combines with J gene TRBJ1-5; no definite D call. Trimming removed 5 bases at V and 2 bases at J, with 19 bases between. CDR1 and CDR2 (germline): SGHVS, FQNEAQ. This CDR3 comprises 17 residues. CDR3 sequence: CASSPGREGWGNQPQHF. The CDR3 nucleotides are TGTGCCAGCAGCCCCGGTAGGGAGGGATGGGGCAATCAGCCCCAGCATTTT.

In its sample, this clonotype was seen many times. The J gene is TRBJ1-1, the V gene TRBV28; D remains unclear. The CDR3 is 13 residues long. CDR1 is MDHEN and CDR2 is SYDVKM in the germline V gene. V shed 6 bases and J shed 1 base, with 9 bases lying between them. CDR3 region: CASREYPNTEAFF. CDR3 nucleotides: TGTGCCAGCAGGGAATATCCGAACACTGAAGCTTTCTTT.